This passage covers 20 T cell receptor beta chains from one sample sequenced in a study of blood T cell repertoires in COVID-19. Sequenced by immunoSEQ multiplex PCR; TCRdb stores in-frame clones only, minus some. This table has approximately 430,000 clones, roughly 88% appearing once. What was sequenced was peripheral blood. The receptors derive from a woman aged 25 to 39 with active or convalescent COVID-19.

V usage is TRBV5-1 and J usage is TRBJ2-1; the D is unclear. This CDR3 has 16 amino acids. CDR1 is SGHRS, CDR2 YFSETQ, per germline. Trimming stripped 4 bases from V and 0 bases from J, with 14 bases between. The CDR3: CASSAMTSSSYNEQFF. CDR3 in DNA: TGCGCCAGCAGCGCCATGACTTCGAGCTCCTACAATGAGCAGTTCTTC.

The J gene is TRBJ1-4, the V gene TRBV13; 8 bases map to TRBD1. J lost 7 bases, V lost 4 bases, and 8 bases had no gene match. Germline CDR1 PRHDT, CDR2 FYEKMQ (reference sequence). The CDR3 consists of 15 residues. The CDR3 sequence: CASSSTTGESEKLFF. In DNA form, the CDR3 reads TGTGCCAGCAGCTCAACGACAGGGGAGAGTGAAAAACTGTTTTTT.

The CDR3, as DNA: TGCAGTGCTAGTGGAGCCTACGAGCAGTACTTC. It is translated as CSASGAYEQYF. The V and J genes are TRBV20-1 and TRBJ2-7; D is ambiguous. Trimming stripped 3 bases from V and 2 bases from J, with 5 bases between. Germline CDR1 reads DFQATT; CDR2 reads SNEGSKA (reference sequence). CDR3 size: 11 residues.

This clone was detected only once. The rearrangement links TRBV18 to TRBJ1-1; 7 nucleotides line up with TRBD1. The germline V gene encodes CDR1 KGHSH and CDR2 LQKENI. J lost 0 bases, V lost 5 bases, and 3 bases had no gene match. There are 14 residues in the CDR3. CDR3 sequence reads: CASSTGAVNTEAFF. As DNA, the CDR3 is TGTGCCAGCTCAACAGGGGCCGTGAACACTGAAGCTTTCTTT.

CDR3 coding DNA: TGTGCCAGTAGTATTAGTACGGGAAACACCGGGGAGCTGTTTTTT. It encodes CASSISTGNTGELFF. The V call is TRBV19, the J call TRBJ2-2; a weak D match, TRBD2 (5 bases). There are 15 residues in the CDR3. V gave up 3 bases and J gave up 2 bases, with 10 bases separating them. Germline V lookup: CDR1 LNHDA, CDR2 SQIVND (reference sequence).

The chain combines TRBV27 with TRBJ2-1, with 8 bases fitting TRBD2. The trim removed 5 bases at V and 0 bases at J, leaving 6 bases unmatched. Germline loops: CDR1 MNHEY, CDR2 SMNVEV (reference sequence). The CDR3 length is 16 residues. CDR3 in amino acids: CASSRLAGLSYNEQFF. CDR3 in DNA: TGTGCCAGCAGTCGGTTAGCGGGACTCTCCTACAATGAGCAGTTCTTC.

The chain recombines TRBV4-1 with TRBJ1-1; weak D call: TRBD1 (6 bases). CDR1 is MGHRA, CDR2 YSYEKL, per germline. CDR3 length: 15 amino acids. V was shortened by 1 base and J by 4 bases, with 13 bases between the two germline ends. CDR3 protein: CASSQAKGVVTEAFF. The CDR3, as DNA: TGCGCCAGCAGCCAAGCAAAGGGGGTTGTCACTGAAGCTTTCTTT.

The genes are TRBV6-6 and TRBJ2-2; TRBD1 might be the D (5 bases). The CDR3 length is 15 residues. V was trimmed by 5 bases and J by 6 bases, leaving 16 bases between them. The germline gives CDR1 MNHNY, CDR2 SVGAGI (reference sequence). The CDR3 nucleotides read TGTGCCAGCAGTCAAGGGGATTACCTTTCCGGGGAGCTGTTTTTT. This gives the protein CASSQGDYLSGELFF.

This chain's CDR3 is CATSGSSGIRYEQYF. In DNA, the CDR3 is TGTGCCACCAGCGGATCCAGCGGGATTAGGTACGAGCAGTACTTC. This rearrangement joins TRBV15 to TRBJ2-7; 7 nucleotides match TRBD2. There are 15 residues in the CDR3. V lost 5 bases and J lost 4; bases outside the gene matches: 11. Germline CDR1 and CDR2: LNHNV and YYDKDF (reference sequence).

The CDR3 DNA is TGTGCCAGTAGTGCGGGACAGCAAGTCTATGGCTACACCTTC. It specifies CASSAGQQVYGYTF. J is TRBJ1-2 and V is TRBV19, with TRBD1 identical over 7 bases. Per germline, CDR1 LNHDA and CDR2 SQIVND (reference sequence). V shed 5 bases, J shed 4 bases, and the junction held 7 bases outside the gene matches. This CDR3 has 14 amino acids.

The chain is built from TRBV27 and TRBJ2-5; 9 nucleotides agree with TRBD1. CDR3 length: 15 amino acids. The V and J ends lost 5 bases and 3 bases, in that order; junction bases with no gene match: 7. The germline V gene encodes CDR1 MNHEY and CDR2 SMNVEV (reference sequence). The CDR3: CASSTDRGGKETQYF. CDR3 sequence (DNA): TGTGCCAGCAGTACCGACAGGGGGGGAAAAGAGACCCAGTACTTC.

CDR3 DNA: TGTGCCAGCACCCAGCGAGCGCCCGGGGAGCTGTTTTTT. This translates into CASTQRAPGELFF. The rearrangement links TRBV6-5 to TRBJ2-2; D unresolved. CDR1 is MNHEY and CDR2 is SVGAGI in the germline V gene. This CDR3 region has 13 residues. Between the trimmed V and J ends, which lost 7 bases and 6 bases, there was a span of 12 bases.

This clone was recorded once. The gene calls are TRBV5-1 and TRBJ2-5, with 13 nucleotides matching TRBD2. This CDR3 has 14 amino acids. In germline, CDR1 is SGHRS, CDR2 YFSETQ. V trimming: 9 bases; J trimming: 2 bases; junction bases outside the gene matches: 4. CDR3 sequence reads: CATGTSGTQETQYF. The DNA of the CDR3 is TGCGCCACCGGGACTAGCGGGACACAAGAGACCCAGTACTTC. Full variable domain (missing parts from reference TRBV5-1 and TRBJ2-5): KAGVTQTPRYLIKTRGQQVTLSCSPISGHRSVSWYQQTPGQGLQFLFEYFSETQRNKGNFPGRFSGRQFSNSRSEMNVSTLELGDSALYLCATGTSGTQETQYFGPGTRLLVL.

The chain joins TRBV5-1 to TRBJ2-1, with D possibly being TRBD1 (6 bases). The CDR3 has 15 amino acids. Trimming shortened V by 1 base and J by 4 bases, and 12 bases separated the two germline ends. The germline CDR1 and CDR2 sequences are SGHRS and YFSETQ. CDR3 loop: CASSLTGWDYNEQFF. Here the CDR3 DNA reads TGCGCCAGCAGCTTGACAGGGTGGGATTACAATGAGCAGTTCTTC.

The chain combines TRBV3-1 (or the pseudogene TRBV3-2) with TRBJ1-1; D is undetermined. Germline values: CDR1 LGHDT, CDR2 YNNKEL (reference sequence). The CDR3 has 13 amino acids. The V end was cut by 1 base, the J end by 4 bases, with 7 bases between. CDR3 nucleotides: TGTGCCAGCAGCCAAGTAATCCGCACTGAAGCTTTCTTT. The encoded protein is CASSQVIRTEAFF.

The chain links TRBV14 to TRBJ1-2; 8 positions agree with TRBD1. This CDR3 comprises 17 residues. The V gene's germline CDR1 is SGHDN and CDR2 FVKESK. Trimming cost V 0 bases and J 4 bases; bases outside gene matches: 10. The CDR3 sequence is CASSQDSRATGVYGYTF. For the CDR3, the DNA is TGTGCCAGCAGCCAAGATAGCCGGGCGACAGGGGTCTATGGCTACACCTTC.

V usage is TRBV6-5 and J usage is TRBJ1-5; 7 bases are a match to TRBD1. The germline gives CDR1 MNHEY, CDR2 SVGAGI. There are 15 residues in the CDR3. Trimming at V came to 7 bases and at J to 4 bases, leaving 10 bases not matched to a gene. The CDR3 nucleotides are TGTGCCAGCACTTCGACAGGGTCCGGGAATCAGCCCCAGCATTTT. Residues: CASTSTGSGNQPQHF.

The chain uses TRBV2 and TRBJ1-5, with D hard to call. The germline V and J ends were trimmed by 7 bases and 2 bases, with 12 bases remaining between them. CDR1 and CDR2 (germline): SNHLY, FYNNEI. CDR3 size: 14 residues. CDR3 nucleotides: TGTGCCAGCAAGCTTATCGAGGGCAATCAGCCCCAGCATTTT. Translation: CASKLIEGNQPQHF.

V gene TRBV2 combines with J gene TRBJ1-4; 7 bases match TRBD1. Trimming cost V 8 bases and J 7 bases; bases outside gene matches: 7. Germline V lookup: CDR1 SNHLY, CDR2 FYNNEI. The CDR3 spans 13 residues. CDR3 in amino acids: CASDRVSGEKLFF. For the CDR3, the DNA is TGTGCCAGCGACAGGGTCTCGGGTGAAAAACTGTTTTTT. Variable domain in full (rest from reference TRBV2 and TRBJ1-4): EPEVTQTPSHQVTQMGQEVILRCVPISNHLYFYWYRQILGQKVEFLVSFYNNEISEKSEIFDDQFSVERPDGSNFTLKIRSTKLEDSAMYFCASDRVSGEKLFFGSGTQLSVL.

The chain couples TRBV6-1 to TRBJ1-4; D is unresolved. V shed 0 bases and J shed 7 bases, with 15 bases lying between them. The CDR3 consists of 16 residues. Germline values: CDR1 MNHNS, CDR2 SASEGT. The CDR3 loop reads CASSEALARSGEKLFF. In DNA form, the CDR3 reads TGTGCCAGCAGTGAAGCGCTGGCGAGGAGTGGTGAAAAACTGTTTTTT.